This TCR beta chain was captured in a study of T-cell reconstitution after alpha-beta-depleted transplantation in children. Overall study results and limits: T-cell counts and diversity at one year post-transplant came mainly from newly produced T cells.

As concerns this clonotype: The antigen is not known.

Preparation of the TCRbeta library used unique molecular identifiers. One entry per CDR3 protein results from TCRdb running MiXCR on the PCR reads. The top ten hold approximately 2% of the sample, which has fewer than 700,000 distinct CDR3 sequences, 10% to 15% seen once. This sequence was found in a male patient younger than 18 who had a stem cell transplant for acute myeloid leukemia, so the T cells may come from the graft donor. Specimen: PBMCs, mostly from graft donor cells, collected 360 days after TCRalphabeta/CD19-depleted stem cell transplant.

CDR3 loop: CSARFGGYTDTQYF. The CDR3 nucleotides read TGCAGTGCTAGGTTCGGGGGATACACAGATACGCAGTATTTT. The rearrangement uses TRBV20-1 and TRBJ2-3; a possible D gene is TRBD2 (6 bases). The CDR3 has 14 amino acids. Germline V gene lookup returns CDR1 DFQATT and CDR2 SNEGSKA (reference sequence). Trimming stripped 3 bases from V and 2 bases from J, with 12 bases between.